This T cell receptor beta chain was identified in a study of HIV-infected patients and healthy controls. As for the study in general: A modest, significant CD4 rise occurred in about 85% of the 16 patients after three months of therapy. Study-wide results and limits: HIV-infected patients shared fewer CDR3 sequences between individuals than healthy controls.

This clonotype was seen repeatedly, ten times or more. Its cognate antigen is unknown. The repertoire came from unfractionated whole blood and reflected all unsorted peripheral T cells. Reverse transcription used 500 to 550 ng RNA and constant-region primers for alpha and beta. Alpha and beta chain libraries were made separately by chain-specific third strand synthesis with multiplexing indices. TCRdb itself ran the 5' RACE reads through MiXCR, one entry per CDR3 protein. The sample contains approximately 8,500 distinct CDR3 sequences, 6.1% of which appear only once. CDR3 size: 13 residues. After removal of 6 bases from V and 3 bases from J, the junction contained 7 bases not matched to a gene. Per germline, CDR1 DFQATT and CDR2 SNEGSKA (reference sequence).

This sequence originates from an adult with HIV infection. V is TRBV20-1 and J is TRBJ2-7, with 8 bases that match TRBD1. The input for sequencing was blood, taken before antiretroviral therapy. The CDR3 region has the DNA TGCAGTGCGTCCGGGACAGGTGACTACGAGCAGTACTTC. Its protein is CSASGTGDYEQYF.